Following are 22 T cell receptor beta chains from one sample sequenced in a study of blood T cells in healthy people across ages. Sample-barcoded 5' priming and a J-beta primer mix drove a second PCR of roughly 7 to 11 cycles. TCRdb redid the calling of the 5' RACE reads with MiXCR, one entry per CDR3 protein. Counted here are around 280,000 distinct CDR3 sequences, roughly 29% occurring once; the ten biggest clones make up roughly 28%. The material sequenced was blood. The receptors shown here come from a woman in her 70s in good health.

A single count supports this clonotype. V usage is TRBV27 and J usage is TRBJ1-2; 8 nucleotides match TRBD1. The CDR3 runs 18 residues. CDR1 is MNHEY, CDR2 SMNVEV, per germline (reference sequence). V gave up 5 bases and J gave up 4 bases; unmatched junction bases: 18. This CDR3 is CASSQRPGTGDNSYGYTF. The CDR3 nucleotides read TGTGCCAGCAGTCAGCGCCCCGGGACAGGAGACAATTCCTATGGCTACACCTTC.

This clonotype was seen a handful of times. The chain joins TRBV5-1 to TRBJ1-1; no definite D call. The germline V and J ends were trimmed by 5 bases and 1 base, with 9 bases remaining between them. Germline CDR1 SGHRS, CDR2 YFSETQ. The CDR3 extends over 13 amino acids. The DNA for the CDR3 is TGCGCCAGCAGGCTGGGCACGAACACTGAAGCTTTCTTT. This encodes CASRLGTNTEAFF.

Only a few counts were recorded for this clonotype. The V gene is TRBV28, the J gene TRBJ2-7; 9 positions match TRBD1. The CDR3 contains 12 residues. Trimming at V came to 6 bases and at J to 6 bases, leaving 3 bases not matched to a gene. Germline V CDR1 and CDR2: MDHEN, SYDVKM. In nucleotides, the CDR3 is TGTGCCAGCAGGACAGGGGGAACCGAGCAGTACTTC. Its protein is CASRTGGTEQYF.

This clonotype was detected a few times. CDR3 sequence reads: CASSGGGMPGYEQYF. The CDR3 nucleotides are TGTGCCAGCAGTGGAGGGGGGATGCCTGGCTACGAGCAGTACTTC. The chain joins TRBV6-1 to TRBJ2-7; D tentatively reads TRBD1 or TRBD2 (6 bases each). Trimming pared 4 bases from V and 3 bases from J, leaving 16 bases between. CDR1 is MNHNS and CDR2 is SASEGT in the germline V gene. This CDR3 has 15 amino acids.

This sequence joins TRBV3-1 and TRBJ1-4; 12 bases fit TRBD1. The V gene's germline CDR1 is LGHDT and CDR2 YNNKEL (reference sequence). V was clipped by 4 bases and J by 13 bases; unmatched bases: 7. The CDR3 sequence is 14 residues long. The CDR3 loop is CASSLRDRGRLLFF. As DNA, the CDR3 is TGTGCCAGCAGCCTCCGGGACAGGGGGCGATTACTGTTTTTT.

The table lists this clonotype with a few counts. V gene TRBV4-2 combines with J gene TRBJ2-4; no firm D call. CDR1 LGHNA and CDR2 YNFKEQ come from the germline V gene. This CDR3 is built from 14 residues. Trimming removed 2 bases at V and 7 bases at J, with 12 bases between. DNA for the CDR3: TGTGCCAGCAGCCAATCTGATTTAGGGAACATTCAGTACTTC. Translated: CASSQSDLGNIQYF.

The chain joins TRBV15 to TRBJ2-5, with TRBD1 matching 8 bases. The end of the DNA is better explained by TRBJ2-1, so the J call may be wrong. The CDR3 is made up of 14 amino acids. Per germline, CDR1 LNHNV and CDR2 YYDKDF (reference sequence). For the CDR3, the DNA is TGTGCCACCAGCAGAGACCCAGGGGGCTATGAGCAGTTCTTC. Translated, it gives CATSRDPGGYEQFF.

This clonotype came up a few times. The chain recombines TRBV27 with TRBJ2-7; 7 nucleotides align to TRBD2. V dropped 7 bases and J dropped 6; count of bases not matched to a gene: 12. The germline CDR1 and CDR2 sequences are MNHEY and SMNVEV (reference sequence). This CDR3 is 14 amino acids long. The CDR3 DNA is TGTGCCAGCAAGTTAGGGGACTACAGCGTCGAGCAGTACTTC. It codes for CASKLGDYSVEQYF.

This rearrangement joins TRBV5-5 to TRBJ1-6, with D possibly TRBD1 on 5 matching bases. The CDR3 is 15 residues long. The V end was cut by 2 bases, the J end by 9 bases, with 15 bases between. Germline V CDR1 and CDR2: SGHKS, YYEKEE (reference sequence). CDR3 amino acids: CASSFFSQGLSPLHF. In nucleotides, the CDR3 is TGTGCCAGCAGCTTTTTCAGCCAGGGACTTTCACCCCTCCACTTT.

The chain has TRBV9 and TRBJ2-2; D might be TRBD2 (6 bases). Trimming took 3 bases from V and 0 from J, leaving 9 bases between them. The CDR3 extends over 15 amino acids. Germline V gives CDR1 SGDLS, CDR2 YYNGEE. CDR3 nucleotide sequence: TGTGCCAGCAGCGGAGGGACTCCGAACACCGGGGAGCTGTTTTTT. Translated, it gives CASSGGTPNTGELFF.

The chain links TRBV20-1 to TRBJ2-7; 14 positions match TRBD2. The germline gives CDR1 DFQATT, CDR2 SNEGSKA (reference sequence). J gave up 8 bases and V 3 bases, and 12 bases lay outside the gene matches. CDR3 size: 16 residues. The CDR3 DNA reads as TGCAGTGCTAGTGGGACTAGCGGGAGTTTGAGCGTCCAGCAGTACTTC. Its protein product is CSASGTSGSLSVQQYF.

The rearrangement uses TRBV7-2 and TRBJ2-3; no reliable D call. V lost 1 base and J lost 3, with 8 bases in between. The germline V gene has CDR1 SGHTA and CDR2 FQGNSA. The CDR3 covers 14 residues. CDR3 in amino acids: CASSLVLGTDTQYF. The CDR3 DNA follows: TGTGCCAGCAGCTTAGTCCTTGGGACAGATACGCAGTATTTT. The whole variable domain, filled in from reference TRBV7-2 and TRBJ2-3, reads GAGVSQSPSNKVTEKGKDVELRCDPISGHTALYWYRQSLGQGLEFLIYFQGNSAPDKSGLPSDRFSAERTGGSVSTLTIQRTQQEDSAVYLCASSLVLGTDTQYFGPGTRLTVL.

This clonotype was counted many times. The chain joins TRBV29-1 to TRBJ2-5; possible D gene TRBD1, 6 bases. Germline lookup yields CDR1 SQVTM and CDR2 ANQGSEA. CDR3 length equals 16 residues. Trimming removed 0 bases from V and 0 bases from J, with 14 bases in between. The CDR3 loop is CSVEDPEDRNQETQYF. CDR3 nucleotides: TGCAGCGTTGAAGACCCGGAGGACAGAAACCAAGAGACCCAGTACTTC. Supplemented by reference TRBV29-1 and TRBJ2-5, the full variable domain reads SAVISQKPSRDICQRGTSLTIQCQVDSQVTMMFWYRQQPGQSLTLIATANQGSEATYESGFVIDKFPISRPNLTFSTLTVSNMSPEDSSIYLCSVEDPEDRNQETQYFGPGTRLLVL.

This chain joins TRBV7-2 and TRBJ2-5, with 10 bases lining up with TRBD2. The J call may be wrong; the DNA end is better matched by TRBJ2-1. The germline V gene has CDR1 SGHTA and CDR2 FQGNSA. CDR3 length equals 16 residues. In nucleotides, the CDR3 is TGTGCCAGCAGCTTTTTAGCGGGAGGCGGTGGCTATGAGCAGTTCTTC. This sequence encodes CASSFLAGGGGYEQFF.

This clonotype was seen a few times. The CDR3 loop reads CASSQPYVGVGTDTQYF. The CDR3 DNA reads as TGCGCCAGCAGCCAGCCCTACGTGGGGGTCGGAACAGATACGCAGTATTTT. V usage is TRBV4-1 and J usage is TRBJ2-3; the D call may be TRBD1 or TRBD2 (5 bases each). The CDR3 runs to 17 residues. From germline, CDR1 is MGHRA and CDR2 YSYEKL. Trimming shortened V by 3 bases and J by 3 bases, and 19 bases separated the two germline ends.

This chain connects TRBV7-8 to TRBJ2-5, with 8 bases identical to TRBD2. The J call is doubtful: the DNA matches TRBJ2-1 better. The CDR3 runs to 16 residues. CDR1 is SGHVS and CDR2 is FQNEAQ in the germline V gene. CDR3 sequence: CASSSPSGSILNEQFF. Here the CDR3 DNA reads TGTGCCAGCAGCTCGCCGAGCGGGAGTATCCTGAATGAGCAGTTCTTC.

V is TRBV27 and J is TRBJ2-7, with TRBD2 as a possible D gene (5 bases). The V end lost 5 bases, the J end lost 3 bases, and 14 bases lay between the germline ends. Per germline, CDR1 MNHEY and CDR2 SMNVEV (reference sequence). This CDR3 has 14 amino acids. The CDR3 reads CASSPGIGNYEQYF. DNA for the CDR3: TGTGCCAGCAGTCCCGGGATCGGAAACTACGAGCAGTACTTC.

This chain joins TRBV7-9 and TRBJ2-1, with 8 bases fitting TRBD2. V gave up 10 bases and J gave up 15 bases; unmatched junction bases: 17. Germline assignment: CDR1 SEHNR and CDR2 FQNEAQ (reference sequence). The length of the CDR3 is 13 residues. Here the CDR3 DNA reads TGTGCCACCCTCGGGGATAGCGGGAAGCTCAGGTTCTTC. Amino acid sequence: CATLGDSGKLRFF. Based on the CDR3 plus reference TRBV7-9 and TRBJ2-1, the full variable domain is DTGVSQNPRHKITKRGQNVTFRCDPISEHNRLYWYRQTLGQGPEFLTYFQNEAQLEKSRLLSDRFSAERPKGSFSTLEIQRTEQGDSAMYLCATLGDSGKLRFFGPGTRLTVL.

The V call is TRBV12-3 or TRBV12-4, the J call TRBJ1-6; D gene ambiguous. CDR3 length equals 13 residues. V lost 8 bases and J 2 bases, leaving 7 bases between the germline ends. CDR3 bases: TGTGCCAGCCCCCTCGCCTATAATTCACCCCTCCACTTT. Translating gives CASPLAYNSPLHF.

The chain couples TRBV7-2 to TRBJ2-7; TRBD2 matches at 12 bases. J gave up 7 bases and V 2 bases, and 3 bases lay outside the gene matches. There are 14 residues in the CDR3. Germline CDR1 SGHTA, CDR2 FQGNSA. CDR3 sequence reads: CASSLLLAGGEQYF. CDR3 coding DNA: TGTGCCAGCAGCTTATTACTAGCGGGAGGAGAGCAGTACTTC.

The V call is TRBV27, the J call TRBJ1-4, with D perhaps matching TRBD1 (6 bases). This CDR3 comprises 18 residues. Between the trimmed V and J ends, which lost 3 bases and 3 bases, there was a span of 20 bases. Germline CDR1 MNHEY, CDR2 SMNVEV (reference sequence). DNA of the CDR3: TGTGCCAGCAGTTTTCAGTCAGGCCCAGGGGCAGCTAATGAAAAACTGTTTTTT. Amino acids: CASSFQSGPGAANEKLFF. Full variable domain (rest looked up from reference TRBV27 and TRBJ1-4): EAQVTQNPRYLITVTGKKLTVTCSQNMNHEYMSWYRQDPGLGLRQIYYSMNVEVTDKGDVPEGYKVSRKEKRNFPLILESPSPNQTSLYFCASSFQSGPGAANEKLFFGSGTQLSVL.

The chain carries TRBV5-5 and TRBJ2-5; 10 nucleotides match TRBD1. With V trimmed by 0 bases and J by 6 bases, 5 bases remained unmatched. Germline-derived CDR1 and CDR2 are SGHKS and YYEKEE (reference sequence). This CDR3 comprises 15 residues. The CDR3 is CASSLAPGQGKTQYF. The CDR3 region has the DNA TGTGCCAGCAGCTTGGCCCCGGGACAGGGGAAGACCCAGTACTTC. Full variable domain (missing parts from reference TRBV5-5 and TRBJ2-5): DAGVTQSPTHLIKTRGQQVTLRCSPISGHKSVSWYQQVLGQGPQFIFQYYEKEERGRGNFPDRFSARQFPNYSSELNVNALLLGDSALYLCASSLAPGQGKTQYFGPGTRLLVL.